This TCR beta chain was recorded in a study of radiation and T cells in renal cell carcinoma (TCRdb year 2020). The study in broad terms: Samples were obtained from a clinical trial, in which 15 Gy stereotactic body radiation therapy was delivered to primary renal cell carcinomas and nephrectomy was performed 4 weeks later. In total, 53 samples, comprising approximately 25 tumors and about 27 peripheral blood samples, were subjected to TCR beta sequencing. In the approximately 53 samples combined, 4,016,671 unique CDR3 nucleotide sequences were found, encoding 2.5 million or so unique CDR3 amino acid sequences.

Overall study outcomes, separate from this receptor: In blood, the top tumor clonotypes increased between baseline and 2 weeks post-radiation and then shrank by 4 weeks, which suggests that tumor-resident clones expanded only transiently. Because no pretreatment tumor biopsies were available, whether clonotypes were present in the tumor at baseline could not be determined. Dynamics of the blood repertoire were not tracked past 4 weeks after treatment. Because the trial had a single-armed design, the trial could not examine how radiation dose or scheduling affected the TCR repertoire.

Regarding this clone: Its target antigen remains unknown. Base qualities were left out, and no much larger clone turns up one base away.

Via the germline V gene, CDR1 is LGHNT and CDR2 FRNRAP. Trimming removed 2 bases from V and 4 bases from J, leaving 5 bases between the germline ends. The CDR3 starts with the cysteine, ends with the phenylalanine, and has 13 residues. The kept DNA is CDR3 alone, 39 bases in frame from the first base. What this sample's time point label stands for: blood 2 weeks post-SBRT. The treatment or condition label on this specimen signifies: 15 Gy SBRT to primary tumor, nephrectomy 4 weeks later. To follow tumor-enriched clonotypes, peripheral blood was collected serially from radiation-treated patients at baseline and again at 2 weeks and 4 weeks after SBRT. Renal cell carcinoma with clear cell pathology was present in all patients. Genomic DNA for TCR sequencing was prepared using the QIAamp DNA Blood Mini Kit (Qiagen). The analyses included just those samples that passed every quality control check. Following the manufacturer's recommendations, the immunoSEQ kit was used to generate TCR beta libraries from genomic DNA. To prepare libraries, a first multiplex PCR with proprietary primers was run, followed by a second PCR that added unique barcodes, and a bead cleanup was done after each round. A kit-provided positive control reaction and a negative control reaction were included in every sample batch. The final libraries were assessed on an Agilent 4200 TapeStation D1000 ScreenTape, pooled by volume, and quantified by qPCR. An Illumina NextSeq500 fitted with a MidOutput 150-cycle cartridge performed the sequencing, running 156 Read1 cycles and 15 Index1 cycles with the kit's custom primers. The pooled library was loaded at 1.0 pM with about 18% PhiX control spiked in. Per the source publication's procedure: Vendor-processed data were analyzed in R, and a clonotype was defined as all T cells sharing the same CDR3 nucleotide sequence. For clone abundance analyses, frequencies were normalized to the 10,000 most abundant clones per sample. Public T cell clones, averaging fewer than five per sample, were removed before analysis. Tumor-enriched clonotypes and baseline blood-enriched clonotypes were defined as those with an abundance difference of at least 32-fold between compartments. A beta-binomial differential abundance model was used to identify clonotypes that were expanded or contracted between blood time points. The Baroni-Urbani and Buser coefficient was used to measure tumor-blood repertoire similarity, and groups were compared with two-tailed Wilcoxon tests in R. Sourced from immuneACCESS, this table was stored by TCRdb with only in-frame sequences that have V and J called. A share of the clones is absent; for the studies checked, an unresolved V gene accounts for under half, and the remainder has no known explanation. That table is the source of V, J and clone size, and D and trimming were worked out from the DNA. Here the sample has 150,000 to 180,000 clones; approximately 86% occur a single time. The ten largest account for over 10% of the sample.

Sequencing used blood, obtained from a patient whose treatment included radiotherapy and nephrectomy. The receptor was derived from a woman aged 45-59 years with renal cell carcinoma. The rearrangement joined TRBV12-5 to TRBJ2-2; the D segment cannot be called with confidence. The DNA reads as follows: TGTGCTAGTGGTTTGAAGGTCACCGGGGAGCTGTTTTTT. This gives the protein CASGLKVTGELFF.